Below, 5 T cell receptor beta chains from the same sample are listed, as sequenced in a study of PD-1 blockade in classical Hodgkin lymphoma. Generated by immunoSEQ multiplex PCR, the TCRdb table keeps only in-frame clones and is missing some. The data contain fewer than 30,000 clones, just over 85% of them singletons. Autologous stem cell transplantation was followed by relapse in every patient, and brentuximab vedotin exposure varied. From thawed PBMCs, CD8+ T cells were isolated by magnetic negative selection. The input for sequencing was CD8+ T cells from blood, taken at baseline. These TCRs come from a human donor with classical Hodgkin lymphoma.

This sequence joins TRBV4-2 and TRBJ2-7; 7 nucleotides line up with TRBD2. The J segment lost 2 bases and the V segment lost 0 bases, leaving 7 bases of the junction unmatched. CDR3 length: 16 residues. Germline CDR1 reads LGHNA; CDR2 reads YNFKEQ. The CDR3 DNA is TGTGCCAGCAGCCAAGAGCACGGCGGGGGAACCTACGAGCAGTACTTC. It specifies CASSQEHGGGTYEQYF.

In its sample, this clone was seen once. The chain links TRBV9 to TRBJ1-4; D uncertain. The V gene's germline CDR1 is SGDLS and CDR2 YYNGEE. The CDR3 extends over 14 amino acids. Trimming took off 3 bases at V and 3 bases at J, with 9 bases between the two ends. The CDR3 region is CASSAKGANEKLFF. The CDR3 coding sequence is TGTGCCAGCAGCGCCAAGGGAGCTAATGAAAAACTGTTTTTT.

V usage is TRBV10-1 and J usage is TRBJ2-3, with 11 nucleotides matching TRBD2. The germline V gene encodes CDR1 WNHNN and CDR2 SYGVQD (reference sequence). V trimming: 3 bases; J trimming: 6 bases; junction bases outside the gene matches: 5. The length of the CDR3 is 15 residues. CDR3 region: CASSDTSGSHDTQYF. The CDR3 DNA is TGCGCCAGCAGTGACACTAGCGGGAGTCACGATACGCAGTATTTT.

The chain uses TRBV30 and TRBJ1-1; 7 positions match TRBD1. CDR3 length: 15 amino acids. Losses at the gene ends were 2 bases for V and 1 base for J; bases not matched to a gene: 7. Germline CDR1 is GTSNPN and CDR2 is SVGIG (reference sequence). CDR3 in DNA: TGTGCCTGGAGTTCCCCAGGGGGAACGAACACTGAAGCTTTCTTT. The encoded protein is CAWSSPGGTNTEAFF. Complete variable domain (other parts from reference TRBV30 and TRBJ1-1): SQTIHQWPATLVQPVGSPLSLECTVEGTSNPNLYWYRQAAGRGLQLLFYSVGIGQISSEVPQNLSASRPQDRQFILSSKKLLLSDSGFYLCAWSSPGGTNTEAFFGQGTRLTVV.

The chain links TRBV29-1 to TRBJ2-7; D gene unclear. The CDR3 has 14 residues. V lost 0 bases to trimming and J lost 0 bases, with 9 bases between them. Germline V lookup: CDR1 SQVTM, CDR2 ANQGSEA. CDR3 bases: TGCAGCGTTGAAGACCTAAACAGCTCCTACGAGCAGTACTTC. Protein: CSVEDLNSSYEQYF.